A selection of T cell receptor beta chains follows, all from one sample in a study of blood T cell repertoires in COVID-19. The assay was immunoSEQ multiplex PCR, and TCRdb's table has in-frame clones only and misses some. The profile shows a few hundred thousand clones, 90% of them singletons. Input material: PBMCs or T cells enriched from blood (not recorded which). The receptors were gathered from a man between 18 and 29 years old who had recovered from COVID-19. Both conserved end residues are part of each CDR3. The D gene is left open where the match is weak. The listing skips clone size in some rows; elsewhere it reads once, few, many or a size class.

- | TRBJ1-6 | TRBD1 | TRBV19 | TGTGCCAGTAGAGAGACAGGGGCTCCCTCAAATTCACCCCTCCACTTT | CASRETGAPSNSPLHF
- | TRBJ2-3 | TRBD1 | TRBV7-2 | TGTGCCAGCAGCCCAGGACAGGGGGCATATACGCAGTATTTT | CASSPGQGAYTQYF
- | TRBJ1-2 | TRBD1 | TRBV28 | TGTGCCAGCTCCACCCCAGGGGGCGATCGTTCGTACTATGGCTACACCTTC | CASSTPGGDRSYYGYTF
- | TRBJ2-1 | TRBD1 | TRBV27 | TGTGCCAGCAGGGCAGGGGGTCTGTCGGGGCAGTTCTTC | CASRAGGLSGQFF
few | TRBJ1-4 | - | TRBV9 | TGTGCCAGCAGTCCGATCCCAGGGACTAATGAAAAACTGTTTTTT | CASSPIPGTNEKLFF
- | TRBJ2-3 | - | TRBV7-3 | TGTGCCAGCAGCCAGGGGCTGAGCACAGATACGCAGTATTTT | CASSQGLSTDTQYF
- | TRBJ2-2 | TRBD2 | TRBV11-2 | TGTGCCAGCAGCTTCGGGAGGCATACCAGGGAGCTGTTTTTT | CASSFGRHTRELFF
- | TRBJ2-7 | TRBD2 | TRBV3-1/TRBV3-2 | TGTGCCAGCAGCTTGCTAGCGGACTCCTACGAGCAGTACTTC | CASSLLADSYEQYF
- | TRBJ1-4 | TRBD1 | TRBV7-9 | TGTGCCAGCAGCCTCGGACAGGGAAGGGAAAAACTGTTTTTT | CASSLGQGREKLFF
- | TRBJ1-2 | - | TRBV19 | TGTGCCAGTAGTATCCCTGCTGCAGGAACCTATGGCTACACCTTC | CASSIPAAGTYGYTF
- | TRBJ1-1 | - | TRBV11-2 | TGTGCCAGCAGCTACCCCAGGGCAGGAAACACTGAAGCTTTCTTT | CASSYPRAGNTEAFF
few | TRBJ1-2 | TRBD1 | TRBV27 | TGTGCCAGCACTCCAGGGGGGACAGGGACTAACTATGGCTACACCTTC | CASTPGGTGTNYGYTF
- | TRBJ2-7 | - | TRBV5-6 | TGTGCCAGCAGCCCATCTTTTCGCGGGGGCGGCAACGAGCAGTACTTC | CASSPSFRGGGNEQYF
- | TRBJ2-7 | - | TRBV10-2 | TGCGCCAGCAGTGAGTTTGAGGGACGGGGGACCTACGAGCAGTACTTC | CASSEFEGRGTYEQYF